The present entry profiles one T cell receptor beta chain with its context. Its antigen is unidentified. Other DNA sequences in the same sample also yield this CDR3. These data originate in a study of OX40 agonist ivuxolimab in advanced cancers. Trimming removed 8 bases at V and 1 base at J, with 11 bases between. This CDR3 region has 13 residues. From germline, CDR1 is SGHNT and CDR2 YENEEA. The table came from immunoSEQ multiplex PCR; TCRdb's copy has only in-frame clones and leaves some out. The data contain about 100,000 clones, approximately 91% of them singletons. Study results and caveats: Low normalized clonal expansion also occurred in some nonresponding patients.

Here the sequenced sample was CD4+ or CD8+ T cells sorted from blood, taken in a trial of the OX40 agonist ivuxolimab. This sequence joins TRBV11-3 and TRBJ1-1; D not certain. The TCR originated in an adult with an advanced solid tumor such as melanoma, head and neck, liver or kidney cancer. The CDR3 coding sequence is TGTGCCAGCTGGGGTCGGAGGAACACTGAAGCTTTCTTT. Protein sequence: CASWGRRNTEAFF.